This TCR beta chain was retrieved from a study of blood T cell repertoires in COVID-19. At the level of the study: The analysed material was cDNA or gDNA that came from T cells, B-cell-depleted T cells, or PBMCs.

Original processing methods: Nucleated cell counts were estimated from reference gene primer amplification. Assay: immunoSEQ multiplex PCR; the TCRdb copy retains only in-frame clones and omits some. Clone size and the V and J calls come from that table; the DNA yielded D and trimming. The sample carries 40,000 to 65,000 clones, approximately 82% recorded once. V shed 5 bases and J shed 6 bases, with 17 bases lying between them. This CDR3 is 14 amino acids long. CDR1 and CDR2 (germline): MNHEY, SVGAGI. The sequence was obtained from a human donor in a cohort sampled during active COVID-19. The chain joins TRBV6-5 to TRBJ2-7; maybe TRBD1 (6 bases). Sequenced: peripheral blood. CDR3 in amino acids: CASSKSLQGTEQYF. CDR3 in DNA: TGTGCCAGCAGTAAAAGCCTACAGGGTACCGAGCAGTACTTC.